The T cell receptor beta chain under discussion was sequenced for a study of post-analysis software for immune sequencing data. At the level of the study: The cohort encompassed relapsing-remitting, secondary progressive and progressive-relapsing multiple sclerosis disease courses.

In regard to this clonotype: Its antigen is not known.

Germline V gene lookup returns CDR1 SGHRS and CDR2 YFSETQ. The ends lost 5 bases at V and 2 bases at J; junction bases unmatched: 10. The CDR3 spans 15 residues. The authors incorporated unique molecular identifiers into the TCR beta cDNA libraries. Each sample of roughly 0.9 to 11 million input T cells yielded about 500,000 cDNA molecules, so each molecule approximated one T cell. TCRdb analysed the PCR reads with MiXCR anew, one entry per CDR3 protein. This table has roughly 400,000 distinct CDR3 sequences, approximately 37% appearing once. General study points: Diversity measured as normalized Chao1 was significantly lower in multiple sclerosis patients than in controls. Batch-matched samples strongly co-clustered by F measure. Roughly five TRBV segments were more frequent in patients than controls; TRBV5-6, TRBV5-1 and TRBV20-1 belonged to this group.

This chain joins TRBV5-1 and TRBJ2-7, with 7 bases fitting TRBD2. The source is a girl aged 2-9 years with multiple sclerosis. Material for sequencing was blood. Written as DNA, the CDR3 is TGCGCCAGCAGGTCCCTGGGGGGGAACACCTACGAGCAGTACTTC. This translates into CASRSLGGNTYEQYF. The whole variable domain, filled in from reference TRBV5-1 and TRBJ2-7, reads KAGVTQTPRYLIKTRGQQVTLSCSPISGHRSVSWYQQTPGQGLQFLFEYFSETQRNKGNFPGRFSGRQFSNSRSEMNVSTLELGDSALYLCASRSLGGNTYEQYFGPGTRLTVT.